The TCR beta chain under discussion was sequenced for a study of T cell clonality in common variable immunodeficiency. General study points: Reportedly, TCR beta sequences from common variable immunodeficiency showed fewer deletions and N-nucleotide insertions.

Donors gave about 5 to 8 ml heparinized peripheral whole blood. This clone was counted ten times or more. Its antigen is currently unknown. The observed sequence ends 3 residues before the CDR3 terminus, with the missing tail filled in from the germline J gene. Sequencing was performed with immunoSEQ multiplex PCR; in TCRdb, only in-frame clones are kept and a portion is missing. Captured here are tens of thousands of clones, none seen once; the top ten comprise 10% to 15%. Germline values: CDR1 SQVTM, CDR2 ANQGSEA. The CDR3 totals 14 residues. Trimming at V came to 5 bases and at J to 4 bases, leaving 4 bases not matched to a gene.

The rearrangement links TRBV29-1 to TRBJ2-2; 10 bases agree with TRBD1. This TCR was recovered from a person between 18 and 69 years old in good health. Sequencing input: peripheral blood mononuclear cells. CDR3 loop: CSVLRDRGTGELFF. CDR3 bases read: TGCAGCGTTCTCCGGGACAGGGGCACCGGGGAG.